This T cell receptor (beta chain) was captured in a study of blood T cells in healthy people across ages. Primed by a sample-barcoded 5' primer and a J-beta primer mix, a second PCR proceeded for about 7 to 12 cycles. One entry per CDR3 protein, called by TCRdb with MiXCR from the 5' RACE reads. The sample consists of 850,000 to 1,100,000 distinct CDR3 sequences, more than 30% of them appearing once. Turning to this clonotype: Its antigen is unidentified.

V was shortened by 4 bases and J by 3 bases, with 15 bases between the two germline ends. In germline, CDR1 is LGHNA, CDR2 YNFKEQ. There are 16 residues in the CDR3. Points from the study as a whole: Higher diversity and more naive CD4+ cells were features of long-lived donors, compared to aged donors. Across the age range, TCR beta diversity per million T cells fell in a roughly linear way.

This receptor was obtained from a man aged 18 to 29 in good health. Material: blood. The chain joins TRBV4-2 to TRBJ1-4, with D maybe TRBD1 (6 bases). CDR3 nucleotides: TGTGCCAGCAGCCCGTGTACAGGGTACCCTAATGAAAAACTGTTTTTT. Amino acids: CASSPCTGYPNEKLFF.